These T cell receptor beta chains were read from a single sample in a study of blood T cells in healthy people across ages. A single record per CDR3 protein comes from TCRdb applying MiXCR to the 5' RACE reads. Among 890,000 or so distinct CDR3 sequences listed, approximately 59% were seen once. The sample was blood. The receptors come from a man in his thirties or forties in good health. CDR3s include the opening cysteine and the closing phenylalanine or tryptophan. D genes are given only for firm matches. The listing skips clone size in some rows; elsewhere it reads once, few, many or a size class.

>TRBV20-1|TRBD2|NA|TRBJ2-1
CSASGLAGGVYNEQFF
TGCAGTGCTAGCGGGCTAGCGGGGGGGGTCTACAATGAGCAGTTCTTC
>TRBV2|NA|NA|TRBJ1-5
CASRGGTSNQPQHF
TGTGCCAGCAGAGGAGGGACATCTAATCAGCCCCAGCATTTT
>TRBV29-1|TRBD1|NA|TRBJ2-7
CSVMTGEAYEQYF
TGCAGCGTTATGACAGGGGAGGCCTACGAGCAGTACTTC
>TRBV5-5|NA|NA|TRBJ1-6
CASSLVSWGTYNSPLHF
TGTGCCAGCAGCTTGGTTTCTTGGGGTACCTATAATTCACCCCTCCACTTT
>TRBV7-2|NA|few|TRBJ1-1
CASSPQMNTEAFF
TGTGCCTCCTCGCCACAGATGAACACTGAAGCTTTCTTT
>TRBV7-9|NA|NA|TRBJ1-2
CASSRGVTKYGYTF
TGTGCCAGCAGCCGTGGGGTGACCAAATATGGCTACACCTTC
>TRBV12-3/TRBV12-4|NA|NA|TRBJ1-4
CASSGTESTNEKLFF
TGTGCCAGCAGCGGGACGGAATCAACTAATGAAAAACTGTTTTTT
>TRBV2|TRBD1|once|TRBJ1-5
CASRPGTGGSQPQHF
TGTGCCAGCAGACCCGGGACAGGGGGTTCTCAGCCCCAGCATTTT
>TRBV21-1|NA|NA|TRBJ2-2
CASSNQGQSSGELFF
TGTGCCAGCAGCAACCAGGGACAGTCTTCCGGGGAGCTGTTTTTT
>TRBV28|TRBD1|NA|TRBJ1-2
CASSLGYTGAHGYTF
TGTGCCAGCAGTTTAGGGTACACAGGGGCGCATGGCTACACCTTC
>TRBV10-3|NA|NA|TRBJ2-2
CAIGRDTSNTGELFF
TGTGCCATCGGACGGGACACGTCGAACACCGGGGAGCTGTTTTTT